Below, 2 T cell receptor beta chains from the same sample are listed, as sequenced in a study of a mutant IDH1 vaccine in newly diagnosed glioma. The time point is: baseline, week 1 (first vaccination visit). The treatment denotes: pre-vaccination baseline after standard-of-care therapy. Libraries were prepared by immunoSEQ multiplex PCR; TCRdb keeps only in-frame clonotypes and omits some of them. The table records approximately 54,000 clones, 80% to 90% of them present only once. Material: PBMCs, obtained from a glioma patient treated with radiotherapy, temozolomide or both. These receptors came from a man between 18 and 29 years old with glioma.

CDR3 in DNA: TGTGCCATCAGTGGTAGAGGGGGGGGAGAGACCCAGTACTTC. This encodes CAISGRGGGETQYF. The rearrangement joins TRBV10-3 to TRBJ2-5, with D possibly TRBD2 on 7 matching bases. V dropped 4 bases and J dropped 4 bases, with 13 bases sitting between them. The CDR3 extends over 14 amino acids. Germline V gene lookup returns CDR1 ENHRY and CDR2 SYGVKD.

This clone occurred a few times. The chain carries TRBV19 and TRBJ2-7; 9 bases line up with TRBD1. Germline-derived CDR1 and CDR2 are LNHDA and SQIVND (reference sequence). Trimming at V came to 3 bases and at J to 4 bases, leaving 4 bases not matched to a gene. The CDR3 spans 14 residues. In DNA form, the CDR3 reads TGTGCCAGTAGTATCCGGGACAGGGTATACGAGCAGTACTTC. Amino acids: CASSIRDRVYEQYF.